The rows below give T cell receptor beta chains drawn from one sample of a study of technical replicates of blood from several donors. Measured with immunoSEQ multiplex PCR; TCRdb has only the in-frame clones, and not every one. The sample lists 98,000 or so clones; 90% to 97% were seen once. Sequencing was performed on T cells isolated from PBMCs. The receptors come from a human donor in good health. The CDR3 runs from the conserved cysteine through the conserved F or W. Clone size is not always given. Where it is, it says once, few, many or a class for expanded clones.

clone size | V gene | CDR3 length | CDR3 protein
- | TRBV6-1 | 16 | CASSDLAGQGSTEAFF
- | TRBV2 | 13 | CARGEVGSYEQYF
- | TRBV13 | 15 | CASSIRQGSMYTIYF
- | TRBV6-1 | 13 | CASRKDGLYGYTF
- | TRBV4-1 | 14 | CASSQEKSTYEQYF
- | TRBV5-4 | 13 | CASSLDSDQPQHF
- | TRBV13 | 14 | CASSAGLAFSGLFF
once | TRBV7-9 | 17 | CASSLPRIHDRNNEQFF
- | TRBV27 | 11 | CASTGFGELFF
- | TRBV12-5 | 18 | CASGDQNRPGASYYGYTF
- | TRBV20-1 | 11 | CSAPSNTEAFF
- | TRBV19 | 13 | CASSRVSGDTQYF
- | TRBV30 | 11 | CARGLSGGYTF
- | TRBV6-1 | 12 | CASSELGDEQYF
- | TRBV7-9 | 14 | CASSFGTSNYGYTF
- | TRBV7-7 | 20 | CASSPSELAGRLSSYNEQFF
once | TRBV6-4 | 15 | CASFFRQGIHTGYTF
once | TRBV5-1 | 15 | CASSPLAGGADTQYF
- | TRBV7-9 | 11 | CASSPYDEQYF
- | TRBV5-1 | 15 | CASSTRDRGTDTQYF
- | TRBV27 | 13 | CASSSGGAHGYTF
- | TRBV11-2 | 15 | CASSSIQGPYNEQFF
- | TRBV9 | 12 | CASSVASGEQYF
- | TRBV19 | 18 | CASSIAQTLAAVYGELFF
- | TRBV28 | 14 | CASSLGPRTDTQYF
- | TRBV11-2 | 16 | CASSLGSVAAGYEQYF
- | TRBV5-6 | 15 | CASSLPTSVWNEQFF
- | TRBV28 | 14 | CASRGQGDSYEQYF
- | TRBV5-6 | 18 | CASSLYQGGTYSNQPQHF
- | TRBV28 | 14 | CASSPEGQTYGYTF
once | TRBV5-6 | 15 | CASSPGTGPNYGYTF
- | TRBV5-1 | 15 | CASSPPLGDGDIQYF
- | TRBV7-9 | 15 | CASSLGQGVNQPQHF
- | TRBV10-1 | 14 | CASSDPGGSYEQYF
- | TRBV4-1 | 16 | CASSQPLTAPHYGYTF
- | TRBV11-3 | 13 | CASSSGTNQPQHF
- | TRBV14 | 12 | CASSNGRGEQFF
few | TRBV6-1 | 15 | CASSERRVSGNTIYF
- | TRBV7-8 | 13 | CASSLEGVQPQHF
- | TRBV2 | 16 | CASSTSGTASTGELFF
once | TRBV4-1 | 16 | CASSPRLAGGTGELFF
- | TRBV4-1 | 15 | CASSHPGQGQETQYF
- | TRBV5-1 | 16 | CASSQIAVSSYNEQFF
once | TRBV2 | 13 | CASSDTGGYEQYF
- | TRBV25-1 | 14 | CASSEFYSGNTIYF
- | TRBV27 | 13 | CASSLARGTEAFF
- | TRBV29-1 | 13 | CSPEREATYEQYF
- | TRBV5-1 | 14 | CASSLSQGRETQYF
once | TRBV28 | 15 | CASRGHDGRIRGYTF
- | TRBV5-1 | 17 | CASSLARVLTHTDTQYF
once | TRBV7-6 | 14 | CASSSGLAGGELFF
- | TRBV5-4 | 15 | CASSLPGVGTDTQYF
- | TRBV4-1 | 14 | CASSPDGEGYEQYF
- | TRBV7-7 | 16 | CASSRSRTGNTGELFF
- | TRBV6-1 | 16 | CASSEAHVTQGYEQYF
few | TRBV20-1 | 11 | CSERGNTEAFF
- | TRBV27 | 13 | CASKVRNTGELFF
- | TRBV7-3 | 15 | CASSFGQTMNTEAFF
- | TRBV28 | 15 | CASSLAQEANYGYTF